The 25 T cell receptor beta chains below were found in one sample sequenced in a study of regulatory T cells in long-lasting Graves disease. The TCR beta library used iRepertoire HTBI primers with Arm-PCR amplification of CDR3. TCRdb re-derived calls from the multiplex PCR reads in MiXCR, one entry per CDR3 protein. The data hold a few hundred thousand distinct CDR3 sequences, with around a quarter observed a single time. Time point in this sample: persistent/refractory GD, antithyroid drugs over 5 years with positive TRAb. The TCR library was made from RNA that had been extracted from PBMCs in TRIzol. The specimen comprised peripheral blood mononuclear cells (PBMCs), sampled when the disease was refractory, from a patient treated with antithyroid drugs. The receptors shown here come from a female donor with Graves disease.

The J gene is TRBJ2-5, the V gene TRBV30; D perhaps matches TRBD2 (5 bases). The germline V gene encodes CDR1 GTSNPN and CDR2 SVGIG (reference sequence). Trimming cost V 2 bases and J 4 bases, with 11 bases left between them. The CDR3 covers 13 residues. CDR3 nucleotides: TGTGCCTGGAGTATACGGAGGCCAGAGACCCAGTACTTC. Protein sequence: CAWSIRRPETQYF. Using reference TRBV30 and TRBJ2-5 for the parts outside the CDR3, the full variable domain is SQTIHQWPATLVQPVGSPLSLECTVEGTSNPNLYWYRQAAGRGLQLLFYSVGIGQISSEVPQNLSASRPQDRQFILSSKKLLLSDSGFYLCAWSIRRPETQYFGPGTRLLVL.

This clonotype was observed at least ten times. V is TRBV7-9 and J is TRBJ1-4; perhaps TRBD1 as D (5 bases). CDR1 is SEHNR and CDR2 is FQNEAQ in the germline V gene (reference sequence). This CDR3 has 14 amino acids. Between the trimmed V and J ends, which lost 3 bases and 5 bases, there was a span of 10 bases. The CDR3 loop is CASSLAGQNEKLFF. As DNA, the CDR3 is TGTGCCAGCAGCTTGGCAGGGCAAAATGAAAAACTGTTTTTT.

About this clonotype itself: A read error may explain this, as a much larger clone is one base away. The V gene is TRBV28, the J gene TRBJ1-2; D gene ambiguous. V lost 8 bases, J lost 9 bases, and 16 bases lay in between. The CDR3 is 12 amino acids. Germline CDR1 MDHEN, CDR2 SYDVKM. CDR3 residues: CASFRPRRSYTF. The CDR3 DNA is TGTGCCAGCTTTCGCCCCCGTCGAAGCTACACCTTC.

The V gene is TRBV9, the J gene TRBJ2-7; tentatively, D is TRBD1 (6 bases). CDR1 and CDR2 from the germline V gene are SGDLS and YYNGEE. V lost 0 bases and J 6 bases, leaving 13 bases between the germline ends. This CDR3 is built from 14 residues. The CDR3 DNA reads as TGTGCCAGCAGCGTAGGGGACAAGAGCTCCGAGCAGTACTTC. The encoded protein is CASSVGDKSSEQYF. Supplemented by reference TRBV9 and TRBJ2-7, the full variable domain reads DSGVTQTPKHLITATGQRVTLRCSPRSGDLSVYWYQQSLDQGLQFLIQYYNGEERAKGNILERFSAQQFPDLHSELNLSSLELGDSALYFCASSVGDKSSEQYFGPGTRLTVT.

This clonotype came up a few times. The V and J genes are TRBV20-1 and TRBJ1-6; 8 positions agree with TRBD1. Germline assignment: CDR1 DFQATT and CDR2 SNEGSKA (reference sequence). This CDR3 is built from 15 residues. With V trimmed by 4 bases and J by 7 bases, 9 bases remained unmatched. CDR3 nucleotide sequence: TGCAGTGCTAAACCAACGGGACAGGCGAATTCACCCCTCCACTTT. It codes for CSAKPTGQANSPLHF.

There are a few counts of this clonotype. The gene calls are TRBV5-6 and TRBJ1-1, with a tentative D call TRBD1 (5 bases). The CDR3 is 16 amino acids. Per the germline V gene, CDR1 is SGHDT and CDR2 is YYEEEE. The V and J ends lost 3 bases and 1 base respectively, with 16 bases between them. The DNA of the CDR3 is TGTGCCAGCAGCTACCGGGACCCAGGTACGAACACTGAAGCTTTCTTT. Amino acid sequence: CASSYRDPGTNTEAFF.

The V and J genes are TRBV3-1 and TRBJ2-7; D perhaps matches TRBD2 (5 bases). Trimming left V 3 bases short and J 2 bases short, with 17 bases between. Germline CDR1 is LGHDT and CDR2 is YNNKEL (reference sequence). CDR3 length: 16 residues. CDR3: CASSQSVSGITYEQYF. As DNA, the CDR3 is TGTGCCAGCAGCCAGTCGGTGAGCGGAATAACCTACGAGCAGTACTTC.

This clonotype was seen repeatedly, ten times or more. V and J are TRBV12-3 or TRBV12-4 and TRBJ1-6; D gene ambiguous. With 6 bases removed from V and 6 bases from J, the gap between germline ends came to 21 bases. The length of the CDR3 is 17 residues. The CDR3, as DNA: TGTGCCAGCAGACCAAGAATAATACAGCGTCGTAATTCACCCCTCCACTTT. Its protein product is CASRPRIIQRRNSPLHF.

The chain carries TRBV20-1 and TRBJ1-5; the match to TRBD1 covers 8 bases. Trimming removed 2 bases from V and 4 bases from J; junction bases left unmatched: 7. Germline CDR1 is DFQATT and CDR2 is SNEGSKA (reference sequence). This CDR3 is 15 amino acids long. CDR3 DNA: TGCAGTGCTAGACGAGGGCAGGGGGCTAATCAGCCCCAGCATTTT. Its translation is CSARRGQGANQPQHF.

This clonotype was recorded many times. The V and J genes are TRBV6-1 and TRBJ1-1; D possibly corresponds to TRBD1 (6 bases). CDR1 is MNHNS and CDR2 is SASEGT in the germline V gene. The V gene lost 3 bases and the J gene lost 1 base, with 15 bases spanning the gap. This CDR3 is 16 amino acids long. For the CDR3, the DNA is TGTGCCAGCAGTGAGGGGACACGGATTAGGAACACTGAAGCTTTCTTT. As protein: CASSEGTRIRNTEAFF.

The chain combines TRBV5-1 with TRBJ2-7, with 12 nucleotides matching TRBD1. CDR1 SGHRS and CDR2 YFSETQ come from the germline V gene. The CDR3 consists of 18 residues. Trimming at V came to 5 bases and at J to 4 bases, leaving 16 bases not matched to a gene. CDR3 sequence reads: CASRGQLAPGQGAYEQYF. In nucleotides, the CDR3 is TGCGCCAGCAGAGGACAACTGGCTCCGGGACAGGGGGCTTACGAGCAGTACTTC.

This chain connects TRBV5-1 to TRBJ2-2, with D possibly called TRBD1 or TRBD2 (5 bases each). Germline lookup yields CDR1 SGHRS and CDR2 YFSETQ. V was shortened by 3 bases and J by 3 bases, with 18 bases between the two germline ends. The CDR3 loop spans 17 amino acids. The CDR3 sequence is CASSSTGPYSYTGELFF. The CDR3 nucleotides read TGCGCCAGCAGCTCGACGGGACCCTATTCCTACACCGGGGAGCTGTTTTTT.

Only a few counts were recorded for this clonotype. The gene calls are TRBV10-3 and TRBJ2-7; D perhaps matches TRBD2 (6 bases). Germline CDR1 reads ENHRY; CDR2 reads SYGVKD. CDR3 length: 14 residues. The ends were cut back, 3 bases at V and 6 bases at J, with 15 bases in the middle. CDR3 amino acids: CAISESGRTGEQYF. The DNA of the CDR3 is TGTGCCATCAGTGAATCAGGGAGGACTGGCGAGCAGTACTTC.

Worth noting for this clonotype: A much larger clonotype is one base distant, so this may be a read error. The chain links TRBV16 to TRBJ2-2; D remains ambiguous. The germline V gene encodes CDR1 KGHSY and CDR2 FQNENV. V lost 4 bases to trimming and J lost 5 bases, with 14 bases between them. The CDR3 is made up of 15 amino acids. CDR3 region: CASSPPWARTGELFF. DNA of the CDR3: TGTGCCAGCAGCCCACCCTGGGCGAGGACCGGGGAGCTGTTTTTT.

As regards this clonotype: Given the absence of the conserved phenylalanine or tryptophan at the CDR3 end, a read error is likely. The gene calls are TRBV20-1 and TRBJ1-2; 9 nucleotides match TRBD1. The CDR3 has 15 amino acids. V was pared by 0 bases and J by 7 bases, with 9 bases of the junction left unmatched. The germline V gene encodes CDR1 DFQATT and CDR2 SNEGSKA (reference sequence). For the CDR3, the DNA is TGCAGTGCTAGAGATCGGGGGACAGGGTGGGCTGGCTACACCGTC. It specifies CSARDRGTGWAGYTV.

This clonotype occurred many times. This chain joins TRBV12-3 or TRBV12-4 and TRBJ2-5; D might be TRBD2 (6 bases). Trimming cost V 6 bases and J 7 bases, with 12 bases left between them. This CDR3 region has 12 residues. DNA for the CDR3: TGTGCCAGCAGGCGGGGCGAGATGACCCAGTACTTC. Translating gives CASRRGEMTQYF.

This chain links TRBV30 with TRBJ1-1; the match to TRBD1 covers 7 bases. V gave up 2 bases and J gave up 4 bases; unmatched junction bases: 4. The CDR3 runs 13 residues. Germline CDR1 is GTSNPN and CDR2 is SVGIG (reference sequence). This CDR3 reads CAWSTQGGTEAFF. Written as DNA, the CDR3 is TGTGCCTGGAGTACCCAGGGGGGCACTGAAGCTTTCTTT.

This clonotype was recorded a few times. DNA for the CDR3: TGTGCCAGCAGCTTCGGCAGGGTCAATGAAGCTTTCTTT. Amino acids: CASSFGRVNEAFF. V gene TRBV5-6 combines with J gene TRBJ1-1; possibly TRBD1 for D (5 bases). The CDR3 length is 13 residues. V was cut by 2 bases and J by 7 bases, with 12 bases left in between. Germline V gene data show CDR1 as SGHDT and CDR2 as YYEEEE.

The rearrangement joins TRBV7-2 to TRBJ2-1; the D gene could be TRBD1 or TRBD2 (6 bases each). The V end lost 2 bases, the J end lost 4 bases, and 12 bases lay between the germline ends. This CDR3 contains 15 residues. Germline V CDR1 and CDR2: SGHTA, FQGNSA. This CDR3 is CASSLQGTYYNEQFF. CDR3 nucleotides: TGTGCCAGCAGCTTACAGGGGACTTATTACAATGAGCAGTTCTTC.

This rearrangement joins TRBV20-1 to TRBJ2-2, with 8 bases fitting TRBD1. With 2 bases clipped from V and 1 base from J, the junction kept 6 bases outside the gene matches. Germline V gives CDR1 DFQATT, CDR2 SNEGSKA (reference sequence). This CDR3 is 16 amino acids long. The CDR3 DNA follows: TGCAGTGCTAGATTTGGCGGGACAGGGAACACCGGGGAGCTGTTTTTT. Its translation: CSARFGGTGNTGELFF.

This clonotype was seen ten or more times. The chain employs TRBV28 and TRBJ2-7; TRBD2 aligns across 8 bases. V shed 4 bases, J shed 6 bases, and the junction held 14 bases outside the gene matches. Germline assignment: CDR1 MDHEN and CDR2 SYDVKM. This CDR3 is built from 16 residues. CDR3 region: CASSSGSTGGPVEQYF. CDR3 DNA: TGTGCCAGCAGTTCCGGGTCCACGGGAGGGCCTGTCGAGCAGTACTTC. Supplemented by reference TRBV28 and TRBJ2-7, the full variable domain reads DVKVTQSSRYLVKRTGEKVFLECVQDMDHENMFWYRQDPGLGLRLIYFSYDVKMKEKGDIPEGYSVSREKKERFSLILESASTNQTSMYLCASSSGSTGGPVEQYFGPGTRLTVT.

This clonotype was seen more than once but under ten times. This chain uses TRBV20-1 with TRBJ2-2; D unclear. The CDR3 runs 12 residues. Looked up from germline, CDR1 is DFQATT and CDR2 is SNEGSKA (reference sequence). V lost 3 bases and J lost 6, with 8 bases in between. CDR3 nucleotide sequence: TGCAGTGCTAGTGCGGACCCCGGGGAGCTGTTTTTT. Its protein is CSASADPGELFF.

The sample holds a few counts of this clonotype. The chain joins TRBV20-1 to TRBJ2-1; D remains unclear. Germline V gene sequence: CDR1 DFQATT, CDR2 SNEGSKA (reference sequence). Trimming removed 3 bases at V and 1 base at J, with 7 bases between. This CDR3 region has 13 residues. CDR3: CSASLGSYNEQFF. CDR3 in DNA: TGCAGTGCTAGTTTGGGGTCCTACAATGAGCAGTTCTTC.

This clonotype was seen a few times. The CDR3 DNA is TGTGCCAGCAGCCAAGGGACAGGGTTTGGCTACACCTTC. Its protein product is CASSQGTGFGYTF. The V gene is TRBV3-1, the J gene TRBJ1-2; 8 bases map to TRBD1. The CDR3 loop spans 13 amino acids. From germline, CDR1 is LGHDT and CDR2 YNNKEL (reference sequence). With 1 base clipped from V and 7 bases from J, the junction kept 2 bases outside the gene matches.

The chain recombines TRBV5-1 with TRBJ2-1, with D maybe TRBD2 (5 bases). The CDR3 sequence is 17 residues long. Trimming took 4 bases from V and 2 from J, leaving 19 bases between them. Germline V gene sequence: CDR1 SGHRS, CDR2 YFSETQ. This CDR3 is CASSLAATRLTYNEQFF. CDR3 DNA sequence: TGCGCCAGCAGCCTGGCCGCTACACGACTAACCTACAATGAGCAGTTCTTC.